The 11 T cell receptor beta chains below all came from one sample that was sequenced in a study of shared clonotypes between healthy human individuals. Clones were sequenced by immunoSEQ multiplex PCR, and TCRdb holds only the in-frame ones, with some missing. The sample holds about 490,000 clones, 78% seen once. Input material: PBMCs. The receptors originated from a middle-aged woman in good health. Some clones in this sample may be carry-over from other donors' samples.

This clone was observed once. The chain is built from TRBV5-1 and TRBJ2-7; a possible D gene is TRBD2 (6 bases). V shed 7 bases and J shed 7 bases, with 18 bases lying between them. The CDR3 spans 13 residues. Germline V gene data show CDR1 as SGHRS and CDR2 as YFSETQ. The CDR3 DNA reads TGCGCCAGCTCCCCCGGGACTCCCGGGGAGCAGTACTTC. Amino acids: CASSPGTPGEQYF.

The chain employs TRBV7-2 and TRBJ1-2; TRBD1 matches at 7 bases. V lost 4 bases and J lost 2; bases outside the gene matches: 10. Germline CDR1 is SGHTA and CDR2 is FQGNSA. The CDR3 totals 16 residues. CDR3 residues: CASSSGQDATNYGYTF. The CDR3 DNA sequence: TGTGCCAGCAGCTCAGGACAGGACGCCACGAACTATGGCTACACCTTC. Supplemented by reference TRBV7-2 and TRBJ1-2, the full variable domain reads GAGVSQSPSNKVTEKGKDVELRCDPISGHTALYWYRQSLGQGLEFLIYFQGNSAPDKSGLPSDRFSAERTGGSVSTLTIQRTQQEDSAVYLCASSSGQDATNYGYTFGSGTRLTVV.

This clone was counted only a few times. The V gene is TRBV18, the J gene TRBJ1-5; D remains ambiguous. The V end was cut by 2 bases, the J end by 6 bases, with 11 bases between. Looked up from germline, CDR1 is KGHSH and CDR2 is LQKENI. The CDR3 contains 14 residues. CDR3 region: CASSPGAGGQPQHF. In DNA form, the CDR3 reads TGTGCCAGCTCACCAGGTGCTGGAGGTCAGCCCCAGCATTTT.

V usage is TRBV6-1 and J usage is TRBJ2-1; D uncertain. Germline CDR1 and CDR2: MNHNS and SASEGT. The CDR3 contains 15 residues. V lost 1 base to trimming and J lost 0 bases, with 7 bases between them. The CDR3 DNA reads TGTGCCAGCAGTGAAGAGGTCTACTCCTACAATGAGCAGTTCTTC. Its protein is CASSEEVYSYNEQFF.

The rearrangement joins TRBV7-3 to TRBJ2-2; maybe TRBD2 (6 bases). The CDR3 length is 16 residues. V gave up 2 bases and J gave up 0 bases, with 10 bases separating them. Germline V gene lookup returns CDR1 SGHTA and CDR2 FQGTGA. CDR3 nucleotide sequence: TGTGCCAGCAGCTTAGTAGCGGCCGCGAACACCGGGGAGCTGTTTTTT. It yields the protein CASSLVAAANTGELFF.

The CDR3, as DNA: TGTGCCAGCAGCCAAGGGAGCCTGAACACTGAAGCTTTCTTT. This sequence encodes CASSQGSLNTEAFF. The V gene is TRBV14, the J gene TRBJ1-1; D is undetermined. The germline V gene has CDR1 SGHDN and CDR2 FVKESK. There are 14 residues in the CDR3. The V gene lost 1 base and the J gene lost 0 bases, with 6 bases spanning the gap.

The V and J genes are TRBV5-1 and TRBJ2-1; 11 bases match TRBD2. This CDR3 has 14 amino acids. With V trimmed by 5 bases and J by 5 bases, 3 bases remained unmatched. The V gene's germline CDR1 is SGHRS and CDR2 YFSETQ. The CDR3 DNA reads as TGCGCCAGCAGGGCGACTAGCGGGAACAATGAGCAGTTCTTC. It is translated as CASRATSGNNEQFF.

V is TRBV7-8 and J is TRBJ2-1; 11 positions match TRBD2. Germline lookup yields CDR1 SGHVS and CDR2 FQNEAQ. V lost 1 base, J lost 12 bases, and 5 bases stayed unmatched. The CDR3 extends over 14 amino acids. The CDR3 here is CASSLGLAGRGQFF. CDR3 sequence (DNA): TGTGCCAGCAGCTTAGGACTAGCGGGACGGGGGCAGTTCTTC.

The chain carries TRBV6-5 and TRBJ1-3, with 7 bases matching TRBD1. V dropped 8 bases and J dropped 0; count of bases not matched to a gene: 4. The CDR3 runs 14 residues. Germline lookup yields CDR1 MNHEY and CDR2 SVGAGI. The CDR3 sequence is CASSYRGSGNTIYF. In nucleotides, the CDR3 is TGTGCCAGCTCGTACAGGGGCTCTGGAAACACCATATATTTT.

The chain employs TRBV10-3 and TRBJ1-1; 7 bases are a match to TRBD1. V was clipped by 10 bases and J by 3 bases; unmatched bases: 14. The CDR3 loop spans 15 amino acids. Germline-derived CDR1 and CDR2 are ENHRY and SYGVKD. Here the CDR3 DNA reads TGTGCCACGAGCGGGACAGAGGGTATACACACTGAAGCTTTCTTT. Amino acids: CATSGTEGIHTEAFF.

The J gene is TRBJ2-7, the V gene TRBV6-5, with TRBD2 matching over 7 bases. The CDR3 is 15 residues long. Germline assignment: CDR1 MNHEY and CDR2 SVGAGI. V was clipped by 6 bases and J by 6 bases; unmatched bases: 14. The CDR3 is CASSPFLGGRIEQYF. The CDR3 DNA reads TGTGCCAGCAGCCCGTTTCTGGGGGGGAGGATCGAGCAGTACTTC.